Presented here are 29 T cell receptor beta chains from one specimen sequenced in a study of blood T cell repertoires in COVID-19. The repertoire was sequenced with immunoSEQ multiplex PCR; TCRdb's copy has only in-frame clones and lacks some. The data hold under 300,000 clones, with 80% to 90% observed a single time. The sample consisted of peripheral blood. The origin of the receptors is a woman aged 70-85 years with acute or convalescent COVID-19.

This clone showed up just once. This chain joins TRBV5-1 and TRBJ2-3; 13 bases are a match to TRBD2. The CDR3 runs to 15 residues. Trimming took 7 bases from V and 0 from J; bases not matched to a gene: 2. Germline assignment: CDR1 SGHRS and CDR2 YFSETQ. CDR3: CASRGLAGSTDTQYF. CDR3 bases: TGCGCCAGCCGGGGACTAGCGGGGAGCACAGATACGCAGTATTTT.

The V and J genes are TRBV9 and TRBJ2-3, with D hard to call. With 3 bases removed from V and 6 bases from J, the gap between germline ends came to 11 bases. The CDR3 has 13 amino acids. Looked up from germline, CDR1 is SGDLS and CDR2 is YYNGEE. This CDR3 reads CASSAHQKDTQYF. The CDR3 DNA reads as TGTGCCAGCAGCGCTCACCAGAAGGATACGCAGTATTTT. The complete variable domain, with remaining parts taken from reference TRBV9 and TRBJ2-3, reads DSGVTQTPKHLITATGQRVTLRCSPRSGDLSVYWYQQSLDQGLQFLIQYYNGEERAKGNILERFSAQQFPDLHSELNLSSLELGDSALYFCASSAHQKDTQYFGPGTRLTVL.

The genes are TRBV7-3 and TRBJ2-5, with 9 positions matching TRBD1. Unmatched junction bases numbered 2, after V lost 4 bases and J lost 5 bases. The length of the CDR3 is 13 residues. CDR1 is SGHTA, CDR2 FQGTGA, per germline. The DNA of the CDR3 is TGTGCCAGCAGCTCCGGACAGGGGGAGACCCAGTACTTC. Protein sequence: CASSSGQGETQYF.

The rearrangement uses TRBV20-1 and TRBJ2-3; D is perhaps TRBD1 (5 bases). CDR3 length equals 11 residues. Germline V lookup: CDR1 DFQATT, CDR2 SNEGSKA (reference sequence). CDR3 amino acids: CRAGSTDTQYF. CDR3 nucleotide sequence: TGCAGGGCAGGGTCCACAGATACGCAGTATTTT.

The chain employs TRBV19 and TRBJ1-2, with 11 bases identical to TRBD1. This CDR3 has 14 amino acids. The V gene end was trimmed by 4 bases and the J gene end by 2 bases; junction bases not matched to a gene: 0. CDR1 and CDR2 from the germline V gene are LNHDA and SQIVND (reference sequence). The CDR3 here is CASSRDRGNYGYTF. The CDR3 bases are TGTGCCAGTAGTAGGGACAGGGGGAACTATGGCTACACCTTC. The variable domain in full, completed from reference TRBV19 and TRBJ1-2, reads DGGITQSPKYLFRKEGQNVTLSCEQNLNHDAMYWYRQDPGQGLRLIYYSQIVNDFQKGDIAEGYSVSREKKESFPLTVTSAQKNPTAFYLCASSRDRGNYGYTFGSGTRLTVV.

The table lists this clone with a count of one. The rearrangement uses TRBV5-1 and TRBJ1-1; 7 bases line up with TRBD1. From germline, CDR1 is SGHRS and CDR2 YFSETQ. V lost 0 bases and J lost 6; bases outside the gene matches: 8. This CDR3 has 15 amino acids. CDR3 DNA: TGCGCCAGCAGCTTGGAAGGGGGCAGGGCCCCTGAAGCTTTCTTT. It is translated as CASSLEGGRAPEAFF.

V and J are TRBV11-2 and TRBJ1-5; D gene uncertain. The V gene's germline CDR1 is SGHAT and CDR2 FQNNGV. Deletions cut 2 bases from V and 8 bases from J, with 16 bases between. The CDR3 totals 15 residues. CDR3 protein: CASSLSGSTGEPQHF. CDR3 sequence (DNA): TGTGCCAGCAGCTTAAGCGGCTCAACCGGGGAGCCCCAGCATTTT.

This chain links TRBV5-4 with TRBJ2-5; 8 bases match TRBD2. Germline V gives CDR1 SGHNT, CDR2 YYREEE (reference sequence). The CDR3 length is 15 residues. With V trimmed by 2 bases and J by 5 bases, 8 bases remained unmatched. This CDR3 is CASSFQRGQGETQYF. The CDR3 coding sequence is TGTGCCAGCAGCTTCCAGCGGGGGCAAGGGGAGACCCAGTACTTC.

CDR3 sequence: CASGTGPTDTQYF. CDR3 bases: TGTGCCAGCGGGACAGGCCCGACAGATACGCAGTATTTT. This rearrangement joins TRBV5-4 to TRBJ2-3; 8 nucleotides line up with TRBD1. V was clipped by 7 bases and J by 3 bases; unmatched bases: 4. This CDR3 region has 13 residues. Germline CDR1 and CDR2: SGHNT and YYREEE (reference sequence).

CDR3 nucleotides: TGTGCCAGCAGCCGCAGCCCTAGCGGGGGGTATAATGCGCAGTATTTT. This gives the protein CASSRSPSGGYNAQYF. V is TRBV3-1 (or the pseudogene TRBV3-2) and J is TRBJ2-3, with 11 nucleotides matching TRBD2. J was trimmed by 10 bases and V by 4 bases; bases with no gene match: 13. The CDR3 has 16 residues. The V gene's germline CDR1 is LGHDT and CDR2 YNNKEL (reference sequence).

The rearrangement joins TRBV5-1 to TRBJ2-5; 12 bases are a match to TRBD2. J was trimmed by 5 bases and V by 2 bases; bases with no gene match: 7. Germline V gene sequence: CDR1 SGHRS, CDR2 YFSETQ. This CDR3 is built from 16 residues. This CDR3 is CASSFSSGGAEETQYF. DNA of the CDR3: TGCGCCAGCAGCTTCTCTAGCGGGGGGGCGGAGGAGACCCAGTACTTC.

The CDR3 loop reads CASKRVGGELFF. The DNA of the CDR3 is TGTGCCAGTAAACGGGTAGGCGGGGAGCTGTTTTTT. The chain links TRBV19 to TRBJ2-2; no clear D. From germline, CDR1 is LNHDA and CDR2 SQIVND (reference sequence). With 7 bases removed from V and 7 bases from J, the gap between germline ends came to 10 bases. CDR3 length equals 12 residues.

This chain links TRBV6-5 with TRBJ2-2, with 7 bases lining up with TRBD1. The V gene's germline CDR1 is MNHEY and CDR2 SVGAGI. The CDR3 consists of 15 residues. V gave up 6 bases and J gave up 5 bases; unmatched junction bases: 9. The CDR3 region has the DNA TGTGCCAGCAGATTAGGACAGGCCCTGACCGGGGAGCTGTTTTTT. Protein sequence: CASRLGQALTGELFF.

CDR3 region: CATGLANTGELFF. The CDR3 DNA reads TGTGCCACGGGACTAGCGAACACCGGGGAGCTGTTTTTT. The gene calls are TRBV3-1 (or the pseudogene TRBV3-2) and TRBJ2-2; the match to TRBD2 covers 8 bases. This CDR3 contains 13 residues. From germline, CDR1 is LGHDT and CDR2 YNNKEL (reference sequence). Trimming removed 10 bases from V and 0 bases from J; junction bases left unmatched: 1.

As DNA, the CDR3 is TGTGCCACCAGCAGAGGGGGCGTTTATGGCTACACCTTC. Translation gives CATSRGGVYGYTF. The chain is built from TRBV15 and TRBJ1-2, with D maybe TRBD1 (5 bases). Germline V gene sequence: CDR1 LNHNV, CDR2 YYDKDF (reference sequence). Trimming took 1 base from V and 5 from J, leaving 8 bases between them. This CDR3 has 13 residues.

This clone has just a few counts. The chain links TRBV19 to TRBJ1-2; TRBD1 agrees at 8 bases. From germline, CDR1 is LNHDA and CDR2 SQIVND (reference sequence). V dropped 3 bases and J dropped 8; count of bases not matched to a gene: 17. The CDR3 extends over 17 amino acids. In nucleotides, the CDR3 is TGTGCCAGTAGTATCAAAATGCGGACAGGGCTTACGGGAGGCTACACCTTC. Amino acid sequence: CASSIKMRTGLTGGYTF.

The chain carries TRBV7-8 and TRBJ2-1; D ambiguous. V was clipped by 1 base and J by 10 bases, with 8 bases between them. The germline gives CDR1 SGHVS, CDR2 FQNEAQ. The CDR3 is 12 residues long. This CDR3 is CASSLGGIEQFF. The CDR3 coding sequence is TGTGCCAGCAGCTTAGGAGGTATAGAGCAGTTCTTC.

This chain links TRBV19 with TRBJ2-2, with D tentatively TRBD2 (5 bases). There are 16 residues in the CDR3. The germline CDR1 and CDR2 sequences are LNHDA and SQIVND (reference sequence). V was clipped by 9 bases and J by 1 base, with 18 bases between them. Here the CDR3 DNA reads TGTGCCAGCAAAGCATCCACAGCGGTGAACACCGGGGAGCTGTTTTTT. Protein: CASKASTAVNTGELFF.

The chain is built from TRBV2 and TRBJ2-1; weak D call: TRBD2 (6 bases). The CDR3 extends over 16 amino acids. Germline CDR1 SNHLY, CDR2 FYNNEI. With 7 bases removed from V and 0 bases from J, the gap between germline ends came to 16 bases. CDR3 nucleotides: TGTGCCAGCACCCGACTAGAGGCTAGCTCCTACAATGAGCAGTTCTTC. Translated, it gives CASTRLEASSYNEQFF.

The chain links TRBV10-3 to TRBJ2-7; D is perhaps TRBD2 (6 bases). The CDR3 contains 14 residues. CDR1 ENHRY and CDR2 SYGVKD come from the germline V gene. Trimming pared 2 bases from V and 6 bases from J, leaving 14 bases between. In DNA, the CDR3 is TGTGCCATCAGTGAGGCCTTGCGGGGTTTCGAGCAGTACTTC. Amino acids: CAISEALRGFEQYF.

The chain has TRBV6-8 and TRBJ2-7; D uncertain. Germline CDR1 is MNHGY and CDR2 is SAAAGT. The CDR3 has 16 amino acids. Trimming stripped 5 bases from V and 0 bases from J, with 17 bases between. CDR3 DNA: TGTGCCAGCAGTCCCCTCCCAGCCGCTAGCTCCTACGAGCAGTACTTC. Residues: CASSPLPAASSYEQYF.

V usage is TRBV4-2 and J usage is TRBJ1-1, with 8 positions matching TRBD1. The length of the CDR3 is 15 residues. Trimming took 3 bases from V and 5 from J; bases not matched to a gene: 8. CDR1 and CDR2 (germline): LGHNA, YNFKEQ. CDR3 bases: TGTGCCAGCAGCCACTTGGACAGGGAGGGAACTGAAGCTTTCTTT. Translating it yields CASSHLDREGTEAFF.

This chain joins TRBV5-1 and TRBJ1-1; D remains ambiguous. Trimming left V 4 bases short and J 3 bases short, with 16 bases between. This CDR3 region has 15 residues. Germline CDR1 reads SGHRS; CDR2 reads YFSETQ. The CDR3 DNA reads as TGCGCCAGCAGCCTCCGGTCGAGTTTGGACACTGAAGCTTTCTTT. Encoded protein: CASSLRSSLDTEAFF.

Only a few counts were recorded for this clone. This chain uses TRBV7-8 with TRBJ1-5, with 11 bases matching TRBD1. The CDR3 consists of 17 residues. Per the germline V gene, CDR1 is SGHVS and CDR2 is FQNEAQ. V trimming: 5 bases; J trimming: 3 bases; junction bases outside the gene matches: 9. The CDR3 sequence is CASSADRGPPINQPQHF. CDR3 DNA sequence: TGTGCCAGCAGCGCGGACAGGGGGCCACCGATCAATCAGCCCCAGCATTTT. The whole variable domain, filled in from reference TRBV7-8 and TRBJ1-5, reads GAGVSQSPRYKVAKRGQDVALRCDPISGHVSLFWYQQALGQGPEFLTYFQNEAQLDKSGLPSDRFFAERPEGSVSTLKIQRTQQEDSAVYLCASSADRGPPINQPQHFGDGTRLSIL.

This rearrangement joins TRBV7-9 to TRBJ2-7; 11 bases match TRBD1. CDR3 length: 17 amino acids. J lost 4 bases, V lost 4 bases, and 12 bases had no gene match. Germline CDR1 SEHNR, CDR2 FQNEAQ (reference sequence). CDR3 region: CASSSTQLGQGGYEQYF. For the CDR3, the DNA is TGTGCCAGCAGCTCCACCCAATTGGGACAGGGGGGATACGAGCAGTACTTC.

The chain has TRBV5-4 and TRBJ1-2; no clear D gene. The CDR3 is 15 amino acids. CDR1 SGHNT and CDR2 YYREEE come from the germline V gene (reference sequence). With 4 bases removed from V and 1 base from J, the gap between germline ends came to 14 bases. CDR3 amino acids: CASSARLTGNYGYTF. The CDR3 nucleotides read TGTGCCAGCAGCGCCCGGTTGACTGGTAACTATGGCTACACCTTC.

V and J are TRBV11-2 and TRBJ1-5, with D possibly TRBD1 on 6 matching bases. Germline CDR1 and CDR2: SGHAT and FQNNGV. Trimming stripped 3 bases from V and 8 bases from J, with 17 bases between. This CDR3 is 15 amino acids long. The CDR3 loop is CASSFTGSYGEPQHF. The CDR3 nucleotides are TGTGCCAGCAGCTTTACAGGGTCATATGGCGAGCCCCAGCATTTT. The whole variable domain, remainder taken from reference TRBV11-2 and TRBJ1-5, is EAGVAQSPRYKIIEKRQSVAFWCNPISGHATLYWYQQILGQGPKLLIQFQNNGVVDDSQLPKDRFSAERLKGVDSTLKIQPAKLEDSAVYLCASSFTGSYGEPQHFGDGTRLSIL.

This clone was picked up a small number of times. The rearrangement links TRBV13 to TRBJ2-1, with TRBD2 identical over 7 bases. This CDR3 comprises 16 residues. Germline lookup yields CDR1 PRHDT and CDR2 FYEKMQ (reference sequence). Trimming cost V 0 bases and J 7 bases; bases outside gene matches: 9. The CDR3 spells CASSLGNPLGGNEQFF. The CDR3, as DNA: TGTGCCAGCAGCTTAGGCAACCCCTTGGGGGGGAATGAGCAGTTCTTC. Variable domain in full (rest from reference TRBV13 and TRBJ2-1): AAGVIQSPRHLIKEKRETATLKCYPIPRHDTVYWYQQGPGQDPQFLISFYEKMQSDKGSIPDRFSAQQFSDYHSELNMSSLELGDSALYFCASSLGNPLGGNEQFFGPGTRLTVL.

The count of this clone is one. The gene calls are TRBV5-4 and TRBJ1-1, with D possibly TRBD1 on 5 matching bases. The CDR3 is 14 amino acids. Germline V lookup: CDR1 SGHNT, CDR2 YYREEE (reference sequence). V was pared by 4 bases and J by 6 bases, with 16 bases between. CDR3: CASSRASDRSEAFF. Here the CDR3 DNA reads TGTGCCAGCAGCCGTGCAAGCGACAGATCTGAAGCTTTCTTT.